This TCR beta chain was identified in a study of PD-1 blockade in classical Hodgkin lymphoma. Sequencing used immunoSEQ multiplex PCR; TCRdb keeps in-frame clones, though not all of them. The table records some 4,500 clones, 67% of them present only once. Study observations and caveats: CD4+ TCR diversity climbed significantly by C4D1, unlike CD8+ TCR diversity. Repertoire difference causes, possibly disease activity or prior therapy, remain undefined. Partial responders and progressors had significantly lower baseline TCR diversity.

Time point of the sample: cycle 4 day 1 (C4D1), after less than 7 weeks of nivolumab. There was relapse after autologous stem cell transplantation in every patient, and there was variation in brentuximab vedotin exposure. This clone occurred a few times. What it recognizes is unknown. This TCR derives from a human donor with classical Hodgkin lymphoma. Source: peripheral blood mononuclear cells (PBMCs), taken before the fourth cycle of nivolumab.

The CDR3 loop reads CASSVARGTGASISNQPQHF. In nucleotides, the CDR3 is TGTGCCAGCAGCGTAGCGAGAGGGACAGGGGCCAGTATTAGCAATCAGCCCCAGCATTTT. This rearrangement joins TRBV9 to TRBJ1-5; 10 bases are a match to TRBD1. The CDR3 covers 20 residues. Germline loops: CDR1 SGDLS, CDR2 YYNGEE. V was clipped by 0 bases and J by 0 bases; unmatched bases: 12.